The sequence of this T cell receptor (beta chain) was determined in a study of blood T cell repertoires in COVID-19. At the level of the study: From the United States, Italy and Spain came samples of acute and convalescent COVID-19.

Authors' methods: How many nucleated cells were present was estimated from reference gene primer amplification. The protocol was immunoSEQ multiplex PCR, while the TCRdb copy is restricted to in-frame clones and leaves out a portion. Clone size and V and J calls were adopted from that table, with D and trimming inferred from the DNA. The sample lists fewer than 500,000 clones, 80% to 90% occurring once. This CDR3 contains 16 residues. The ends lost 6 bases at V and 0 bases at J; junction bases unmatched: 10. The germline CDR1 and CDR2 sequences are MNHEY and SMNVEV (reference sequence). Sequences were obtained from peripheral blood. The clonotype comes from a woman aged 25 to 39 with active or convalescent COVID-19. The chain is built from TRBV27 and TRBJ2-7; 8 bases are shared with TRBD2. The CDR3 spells CASRGTSGFFSYEQYF. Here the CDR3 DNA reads TGTGCCAGCAGGGGTACTAGCGGTTTTTTCTCCTACGAGCAGTACTTC.